One sample yielded the 16 T cell receptor beta chains listed below, sequenced in a study of shared clonotypes between healthy human individuals. Here immunoSEQ multiplex PCR was the method, and the copy in TCRdb shows in-frame clones only, minus some. The sample has approximately 2.1 million clones, more than 80% seen once. Material for sequencing was naive CD4+ T cells from PBMCs. This sample's subset: CD45RA+ positively selected. The source is a young man in good health. Some clones in this sample may be carry-over from other donors' samples.

The gene calls are TRBV11-2 and TRBJ2-6; D ambiguous. Trimming shortened V by 7 bases and J by 3 bases, and 7 bases separated the two germline ends. The germline gives CDR1 SGHAT, CDR2 FQNNGV. CDR3 size: 13 residues. CDR3 sequence: CASIPLGANVLTF. The CDR3 nucleotides read TGTGCCAGCATACCCCTTGGGGCCAACGTCCTGACTTTC.

CDR3 DNA: TGTGCCATCAGTGGATCGATCGAGCAGTTCTTC. Its protein product is CAISGSIEQFF. V and J are TRBV10-3 and TRBJ2-1, with D uncertain. The germline CDR1 and CDR2 sequences are ENHRY and SYGVKD. The ends were cut back, 4 bases at V and 10 bases at J, with 8 bases in the middle. This CDR3 region has 11 residues.

Only one count was recorded for this clone. This chain joins TRBV2 and TRBJ2-7; 7 positions agree with TRBD1. The J segment lost 0 bases and the V segment lost 7 bases, leaving 6 bases of the junction unmatched. There are 14 residues in the CDR3. Germline values: CDR1 SNHLY, CDR2 FYNNEI. CDR3 sequence (DNA): TGTGCCAGCAAGGGACAGTTAAACTCCTACGAGCAGTACTTC. Protein: CASKGQLNSYEQYF.

CDR3 protein: CASSKDGTYEQYF. DNA of the CDR3: TGTGCCAGCAGTAAGGACGGAACCTACGAGCAGTACTTC. The chain combines TRBV2 with TRBJ2-7; D ambiguous. Germline V gene sequence: CDR1 SNHLY, CDR2 FYNNEI. The V end was cut by 5 bases, the J end by 2 bases, with 10 bases between. The CDR3 is 13 residues long.

A single count supports this clone. This chain joins TRBV19 and TRBJ1-3; D is possibly TRBD1 (6 bases). The CDR3 is 16 amino acids. CDR1 is LNHDA, CDR2 SQIVND, per germline (reference sequence). The V and J ends lost 7 bases and 4 bases respectively, with 20 bases between them. The chain's CDR3 is CASTRAARGLGNTIYF. DNA of the CDR3: TGTGCCAGTACCAGAGCAGCCCGGGGGCTAGGAAACACCATATATTTT.

This chain links TRBV27 with TRBJ2-2; TRBD1 matches at 10 bases. Germline V gives CDR1 MNHEY, CDR2 SMNVEV (reference sequence). V was pared by 9 bases and J by 6 bases, with 4 bases of the junction left unmatched. The CDR3 is made up of 13 amino acids. The CDR3 spells CARPGQGPGELFF. The DNA of the CDR3 is TGTGCCAGGCCGGGACAGGGGCCCGGGGAGCTGTTTTTT.

This chain links TRBV6-4 with TRBJ1-2; TRBD1 matches 8 bases. With 6 bases clipped from V and 8 bases from J, the junction kept 8 bases outside the gene matches. Germline V gives CDR1 MRHNA, CDR2 SNTAGT. The CDR3 has 13 residues. CDR3 region: CASSENRGLGYTF. Here the CDR3 DNA reads TGTGCCAGCAGCGAAAACAGGGGGTTAGGCTACACCTTC.

V and J are TRBV6-6 and TRBJ2-5, with 9 bases fitting TRBD2. From germline, CDR1 is MNHNY and CDR2 SVGAGI (reference sequence). V lost 6 bases to trimming and J lost 4 bases; unmatched junction nucleotides: 12. This CDR3 is built from 16 residues. The CDR3 region has the DNA TGTGCCAGCAGCCCTGCGGGAGGGTTGTTCGGAGAGACCCAGTACTTC. Amino acid sequence: CASSPAGGLFGETQYF.

V is TRBV6-6 and J is TRBJ2-7; maybe TRBD1 (5 bases). V lost 3 bases to trimming and J lost 3 bases, with 12 bases between them. This CDR3 has 14 residues. Germline CDR1 MNHNY, CDR2 SVGAGI (reference sequence). This chain's CDR3 is CASSYDSSRYEQYF. CDR3 nucleotides: TGTGCCAGCAGTTATGACAGCTCCCGCTACGAGCAGTACTTC.

The rearrangement joins TRBV5-5 to TRBJ1-1, with 7 positions matching TRBD1. The V gene's germline CDR1 is SGHKS and CDR2 YYEKEE (reference sequence). V was pared by 4 bases and J by 7 bases, with 7 bases of the junction left unmatched. The CDR3 sequence is 13 residues long. The CDR3 DNA reads as TGTGCCAGCAGCCAGCGGCGACAGGGTGAAGCTTTCTTT. This codes for CASSQRRQGEAFF.

The chain uses TRBV5-6 and TRBJ2-5, with 9 bases matching TRBD1. V shed 0 bases, J shed 5 bases, and the junction held 8 bases outside the gene matches. Germline V lookup: CDR1 SGHDT, CDR2 YYEEEE. CDR3 length: 16 residues. In DNA, the CDR3 is TGTGCCAGCAGCTTGGCTGCGGGACAGGGAAGGGAGACCCAGTACTTC. Its translation is CASSLAAGQGRETQYF.

The genes are TRBV25-1 and TRBJ1-2, with no clear D. From germline, CDR1 is MGHDK and CDR2 SYGVNS. V was trimmed by 10 bases and J by 4 bases, leaving 16 bases between them. The CDR3 runs 13 residues. The CDR3 coding sequence is TGTGCCACCTCAGTGGGTCAGCTCTATGGCTACACCTTC. Translation gives CATSVGQLYGYTF.

The chain combines TRBV5-1 with TRBJ1-2; tentatively, D is TRBD1 (6 bases). V dropped 4 bases and J dropped 4 bases, with 17 bases sitting between them. Germline V gene data show CDR1 as SGHRS and CDR2 as YFSETQ. The CDR3 loop spans 15 amino acids. The CDR3 coding sequence is TGCGCCAGCAGCAGAACCCCGCAGGGGACCTATGGCTACACCTTC. This gives the protein CASSRTPQGTYGYTF. The full variable domain, in which reference TRBV5-1 and TRBJ1-2 provide the parts outside the CDR3, is KAGVTQTPRYLIKTRGQQVTLSCSPISGHRSVSWYQQTPGQGLQFLFEYFSETQRNKGNFPGRFSGRQFSNSRSEMNVSTLELGDSALYLCASSRTPQGTYGYTFGSGTRLTVV.

The V gene is TRBV28, the J gene TRBJ2-2, with 7 bases identical to TRBD1. CDR1 is MDHEN, CDR2 SYDVKM, per germline. The CDR3 runs to 15 residues. V dropped 8 bases and J dropped 6; count of bases not matched to a gene: 12. The CDR3 region has the DNA TGTGCCAGCCATGGGGCAGGGGGATTCGCCGGGGAGCTGTTTTTT. It yields the protein CASHGAGGFAGELFF.

This chain links TRBV2 with TRBJ2-3, with 12 nucleotides matching TRBD2. The CDR3 contains 15 residues. Losses at the gene ends were 8 bases for V and 1 base for J; bases not matched to a gene: 4. CDR1 and CDR2 from the germline V gene are SNHLY and FYNNEI. The CDR3 DNA follows: TGTGCCAGCCGACGGACTAGCGGGGGCACAGATACGCAGTATTTT. Protein sequence: CASRRTSGGTDTQYF.

The chain joins TRBV5-6 to TRBJ2-7, with 7 bases that match TRBD1. CDR1 is SGHDT and CDR2 is YYEEEE in the germline V gene. Trimming cost V 4 bases and J 6 bases; bases outside gene matches: 10. CDR3 length equals 14 residues. The CDR3 DNA sequence: TGTGCCAGCAGCAACGGACAGGCTAATGGCGAGCAGTACTTC. This translates into CASSNGQANGEQYF. Full variable domain (remainder filled in from reference TRBV5-6 and TRBJ2-7): DAGVTQSPTHLIKTRGQQVTLRCSPKSGHDTVSWYQQALGQGPQFIFQYYEEEERQRGNFPDRFSGHQFPNYSSELNVNALLLGDSALYLCASSNGQANGEQYFGPGTRLTVT.